These T cell receptor beta chains were read from a single sample in a study of T cell responses to AZD1222 COVID-19 vaccine. The data were produced by immunoSEQ multiplex PCR, yet TCRdb's version contains in-frame clones alone and is incomplete. Altogether fewer than 200,000 clones are present, roughly nine tenths being singletons, with the ten largest covering 2.5% to 3%. The material sequenced was peripheral blood, taken on day 0 of AZD1222 vaccination. The receptors stem from an adult in good health. Each CDR3 is given with its conserved first and last residue. The D gene is left open where the match is weak. Expanded clones get a size class; other rows say once, few or many, or leave the size out.

-,TRBV21-1,-,TRBJ2-7,CASSTLLAESSYEQYF,TGTGCCAGCAGCACTTTACTAGCGGAGAGCTCCTACGAGCAGTACTTC
TRBD1,TRBV5-1,-,TRBJ2-7,CASSLGQGAREQYF,TGCGCCAGCAGCTTGGGGCAGGGGGCGCGGGAGCAGTACTTC
TRBD2,TRBV5-4,-,TRBJ2-2,CASSLGTSGTGELFF,TGTGCCAGCAGCTTAGGGACTAGCGGCACCGGGGAGCTGTTTTTT
-,TRBV15,-,TRBJ1-1,CATSSDVGIVNTEAFF,TGTGCCACCAGCTCAGATGTGGGCATAGTGAACACTGAAGCTTTCTTT
-,TRBV7-2,-,TRBJ2-3,CASSLARGADTQYF,TGTGCCAGCAGCTTGGCGAGGGGCGCAGATACGCAGTATTTT
-,TRBV6-5,once,TRBJ2-7,CASSYSGVGEQYF,TGTGCCAGCAGTTACTCGGGGGTCGGCGAGCAGTACTTC
-,TRBV2,-,TRBJ1-5,CASSEDRGSHQPQHF,TGTGCCAGCAGTGAAGACCGCGGCAGCCATCAGCCCCAGCATTTT
-,TRBV29-1,-,TRBJ1-2,CSVEEESGYGYTF,TGCAGCGTTGAAGAGGAGTCCGGATATGGCTACACCTTC
TRBD1,TRBV5-1,once,TRBJ2-5,CASSSGQEETQYF,TGCGCCAGCAGCTCCGGACAGGAAGAGACCCAGTACTTC
-,TRBV6-5,-,TRBJ1-1,CASSYSEGYTEAFF,TGTGCCAGCAGTTACTCAGAGGGCTACACTGAAGCTTTCTTT
TRBD1,TRBV4-2,-,TRBJ1-5,CASSQVGQGARSNQPQHF,TGTGCCAGCAGCCAAGTCGGACAGGGGGCGCGGAGCAATCAGCCCCAGCATTTT
-,TRBV4-1,-,TRBJ2-7,CASSPGSQGSYEQYF,TGCGCCAGCAGCCCCGGCTCGCAGGGATCCTACGAGCAGTACTTC
-,TRBV10-3,-,TRBJ2-1,CAISESGGEQFF,TGTGCCATCAGTGAGTCGGGAGGCGAGCAGTTCTTC
TRBD1,TRBV5-1,-,TRBJ2-7,CASSLDGTGPYEQYF,TGCGCCAGCAGCTTGGACGGGACAGGACCCTACGAGCAGTACTTC
-,TRBV4-1,once,TRBJ2-7,CASSQDRDPPGPLQQYF,TGCGCCAGCAGCCAAGATAGAGATCCCCCGGGGCCCCTGCAGCAGTACTTC
-,TRBV5-4,-,TRBJ2-1,CASSLGGLSGNNEQFF,TGTGCCAGCAGCTTGGGCGGACTATCCGGCAACAATGAGCAGTTCTTC
-,TRBV11-2,-,TRBJ2-1,CASSPEPGWDEQFF,TGTGCCAGCAGCCCCGAGCCCGGTTGGGATGAGCAGTTCTTC
TRBD2,TRBV5-1,-,TRBJ2-1,CASSAGLADAYNEQFF,TGCGCCAGCAGCGCGGGACTAGCGGACGCCTACAATGAGCAGTTCTTC
-,TRBV24-1,-,TRBJ1-3,CATPGTPSSGNTIYF,TGTGCCACTCCCGGGACACCGAGCTCTGGAAACACCATATATTTT
-,TRBV30,-,TRBJ2-7,CAWGEKYEQYF,TGTGCCTGGGGGGAGAAATACGAGCAGTACTTC
-,TRBV27,-,TRBJ2-7,CASSLSGVVRIYEQYF,TGTGCCAGCAGTTTATCCGGCGTCGTACGGATCTACGAGCAGTACTTC
-,TRBV19,-,TRBJ2-1,CASSHYNEQFF,TGTGCCAGTAGCCACTACAATGAGCAGTTCTTC
TRBD2,TRBV29-1,-,TRBJ2-3,CSVEVRAGGFTDTQYF,TGCAGCGTTGAAGTTCGTGCGGGAGGCTTCACAGATACGCAGTATTTT
-,TRBV6-5,-,TRBJ1-5,CASSSQGPGQPQHF,TGTGCCAGCAGTTCCCAGGGTCCAGGTCAGCCCCAGCATTTT
-,TRBV4-1,-,TRBJ1-2,CASSQGPGGAYGYTF,TGCGCCAGCAGCCAAGGCCCGGGGGGTGCCTATGGCTACACCTTC
-,TRBV11-2,-,TRBJ2-1,CASSSGTSYNEQFF,TGTGCCAGCAGCTCAGGGACTTCGTACAATGAGCAGTTCTTC
TRBD1,TRBV12-5,-,TRBJ2-3,CASGLGTGGASTDTQYF,TGTGCTAGTGGTTTGGGGACAGGGGGTGCTAGCACAGATACGCAGTATTTT
-,TRBV3-1/TRBV3-2,-,TRBJ1-5,CASSQDQGVQPQHF,TGTGCCAGCAGCCAAGATCAGGGTGTGCAGCCCCAGCATTTT
TRBD1,TRBV7-8,-,TRBJ1-1,CASSLFKMTGGNTEAFF,TGTGCCAGCAGCTTATTTAAGATGACAGGGGGAAACACTGAAGCTTTCTTT
-,TRBV7-8,-,TRBJ2-5,CASSFRGTFQETQYF,TGTGCCAGCAGCTTCCGGGGGACTTTCCAAGAGACCCAGTACTTC
-,TRBV21-1,few,TRBJ2-1,CASSKATPSSYNEQFF,TGTGCCAGCAGCAAAGCTACTCCAAGCTCCTACAATGAGCAGTTCTTC
TRBD1,TRBV5-1,-,TRBJ2-1,CASSLGQGTGANEQFF,TGCGCCAGCAGCTTGGGACAGGGGACGGGGGCGAATGAGCAGTTCTTC
-,TRBV5-6,-,TRBJ1-1,CASSPRVGMNTEAFF,TGTGCCAGCAGCCCGCGGGTGGGCATGAACACTGAAGCTTTCTTT
-,TRBV7-9,-,TRBJ2-7,CATAGLDSYEQYF,TGTGCCACCGCGGGGCTAGATTCCTACGAGCAGTACTTC
-,TRBV5-1,-,TRBJ1-5,CASSPGGGSSNQPQHF,TGCGCCAGCAGCCCCGGAGGAGGGAGTAGCAATCAGCCCCAGCATTTT
-,TRBV20-1,-,TRBJ1-1,CSASVNPGHMNTEAFF,TGCAGTGCTAGTGTAAATCCGGGACACATGAACACTGAAGCTTTCTTT
-,TRBV9,-,TRBJ1-1,CASSDRINTEAFF,TGTGCCAGCAGCGACAGGATTAACACTGAAGCTTTCTTT
TRBD1,TRBV2,-,TRBJ1-3,CASIFGTGAGNTIYF,TGTGCCAGCATCTTCGGGACAGGGGCTGGAAACACCATATATTTT
-,TRBV2,-,TRBJ1-2,CASSEALPWGYTF,TGTGCCAGCAGTGAAGCCCTCCCGTGGGGCTACACCTTC
-,TRBV12-3/TRBV12-4,-,TRBJ2-7,CASSSGGYEQYF,TGTGCCAGCAGTTCGGGTGGATACGAGCAGTACTTC
-,TRBV5-4,-,TRBJ1-1,CASSPGLAEAFF,TGTGCCTCCTCTCCGGGGTTGGCTGAAGCTTTCTTT
TRBD1,TRBV7-9,once,TRBJ2-7,CASSLVGDRAYEQYF,TGTGCCAGCAGCTTAGTAGGTGACAGGGCTTACGAGCAGTACTTC
TRBD1,TRBV5-1,-,TRBJ2-7,CASSSEGTGGQVPKYF,TGCGCCAGCAGCTCCGAGGGGACAGGGGGCCAGGTTCCCAAGTACTTC
TRBD1,TRBV3-1/TRBV3-2,-,TRBJ1-1,CASSQNRGKNTEAFF,TGTGCCAGCAGCCAAAACAGGGGGAAGAACACTGAAGCTTTCTTT
-,TRBV3-1/TRBV3-2,-,TRBJ1-2,CASSQEGYYGYTF,TGTGCCAGCAGCCAAGAGGGATACTATGGCTACACCTTC
-,TRBV5-4,-,TRBJ1-1,CASSLMGATEAFF,TGTGCCAGCAGCTTGATGGGGGCCACTGAAGCTTTCTTT
-,TRBV5-1,-,TRBJ2-7,CASSSSSIYEQYF,TGCGCCAGCAGCTCGAGTTCCATATACGAGCAGTACTTC
TRBD1,TRBV12-5,-,TRBJ1-1,CASGLVRLQGARTEAFF,TGTGCTAGTGGTTTGGTACGTCTTCAGGGGGCGCGGACTGAAGCTTTCTTT
TRBD1,TRBV28,-,TRBJ1-6,CASSYIQGANNSPLHF,TGTGCCAGCAGTTATATACAGGGGGCGAATAATTCACCCCTCCACTTT
-,TRBV6-5,-,TRBJ2-7,CASSYSGAPTSYEQYF,TGTGCCAGCAGTTACTCGGGCGCCCCGACTTCCTACGAGCAGTACTTC
-,TRBV10-3,-,TRBJ2-7,CAISESPGKAYEQYF,TGTGCCATCAGTGAGTCACCAGGCAAAGCCTACGAGCAGTACTTC
-,TRBV24-1,-,TRBJ2-3,CATSELVLADTQYF,TGTGCCACCAGTGAGCTTGTATTAGCAGATACGCAGTATTTT
TRBD1,TRBV13,-,TRBJ2-2,CASSPRLGQGNTGELFF,TGTGCCAGCAGCCCTAGATTGGGACAGGGGAACACCGGGGAGCTGTTTTTT
TRBD2,TRBV6-4,-,TRBJ2-2,CASSDSSSGSDTGELFF,TGTGCCAGCAGTGACTCCTCTAGCGGGAGTGACACCGGGGAGCTGTTTTTT
-,TRBV29-1,-,TRBJ2-5,CSVDTWDLVSRETQYF,TGCAGCGTCGATACGTGGGACCTCGTGTCCCGAGAGACCCAGTACTTC
-,TRBV5-1,-,TRBJ2-5,CASSLAMETQYF,TGCGCCAGCAGCTTGGCCATGGAGACCCAGTACTTC
-,TRBV7-8,few,TRBJ2-2,CASSRGANTGELFF,TGTGCCAGTTCCCGTGGAGCGAACACCGGGGAGCTGTTTTTT
-,TRBV5-1,once,TRBJ1-5,CASSLGHDQPQHF,TGCGCCAGCAGCTTGGGCCACGATCAGCCCCAGCATTTT
TRBD2,TRBV12-5,-,TRBJ2-2,CASGLGAGAAGELFF,TGTGCTAGTGGTTTGGGGGCGGGAGCGGCCGGGGAGCTGTTTTTT
-,TRBV19,-,TRBJ1-5,CASGFTGRRDPYYSNQPQHF,TGTGCCAGTGGGTTCACGGGGAGAAGAGACCCGTACTATAGCAATCAGCCCCAGCATTTT